The source of this TCR beta chain is a study of T cells in Graves' hyperthyroidism and ophthalmopathy. CDR3 size: 15 residues. CDR1 and CDR2 (germline): SGHNT, YYREEE (reference sequence). V shed 4 bases, J shed 2 bases, and the junction held 5 bases outside the gene matches. In its sample, this clonotype was seen many times. The TCR beta CDR3 regions underwent amplification using RNA transcripts as the source. First-round RT-PCR with HTBI primers amplified the TCR CDR3 region. TCRdb processed the multiplex PCR reads anew with MiXCR; each CDR3 protein has one entry. The table has 500,000 or so distinct CDR3 sequences, 15% to 20% seen once.

This receptor was taken from a woman younger than 45 with Graves' ophthalmopathy. The J gene is TRBJ2-7, the V gene TRBV5-4; 11 nucleotides align to TRBD1. Material: blood. CDR3 sequence (DNA): TGTGCCAGCAGCAAGGGACAGGGGGGAGCCTACGAGCAGTACTTC. As protein: CASSKGQGGAYEQYF.